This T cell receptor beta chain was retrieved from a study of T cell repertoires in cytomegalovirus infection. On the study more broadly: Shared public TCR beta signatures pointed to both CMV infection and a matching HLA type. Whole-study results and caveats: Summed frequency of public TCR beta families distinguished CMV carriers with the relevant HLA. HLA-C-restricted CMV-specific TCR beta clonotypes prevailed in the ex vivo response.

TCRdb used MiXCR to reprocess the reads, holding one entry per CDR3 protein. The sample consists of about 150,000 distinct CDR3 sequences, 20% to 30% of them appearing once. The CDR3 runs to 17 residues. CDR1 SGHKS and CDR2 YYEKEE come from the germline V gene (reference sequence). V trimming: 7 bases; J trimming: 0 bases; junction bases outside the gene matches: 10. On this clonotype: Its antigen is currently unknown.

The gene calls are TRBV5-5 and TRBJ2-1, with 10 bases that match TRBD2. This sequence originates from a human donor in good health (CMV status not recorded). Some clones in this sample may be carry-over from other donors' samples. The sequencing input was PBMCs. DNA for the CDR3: TGTGCCAGCCTTACCACTAGCGGGGTGATCTCCTACAATGAGCAGTTCTTC. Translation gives CASLTTSGVISYNEQFF.